A selection of T cell receptor beta chains follows, all from one sample in a study of blood T cell repertoires in COVID-19. Some clones are missing from TCRdb's copy, which holds only in-frame ones; the method was immunoSEQ multiplex PCR. Of 450,000 or so clones detected, roughly 88% appear once; the ten largest clones hold less than 0.75%. The sequenced sample was PBMCs or T cells enriched from blood (not recorded which). The receptors shown here come from a young man who had recovered from COVID-19. The CDR3 runs from the conserved cysteine through the conserved F or W. D genes are given only for firm matches. Clone size is stated in some rows and not others, as once, few, many or a class when expanded.

D: NA
size: NA
J: TRBJ2-1
V: TRBV5-4
CDR3: CASSSIRGPLYNEQFF
DNA: TGTGCCAGCAGCTCGATACGTGGCCCCCTCTACAATGAGCAGTTCTTC

D: NA
size: NA
J: TRBJ1-5
V: TRBV2
CDR3: CASSDEGGNNQPQHF
DNA: TGTGCCAGCAGTGACGAGGGTGGTAACAATCAGCCCCAGCATTTT

D: TRBD1
size: NA
J: TRBJ2-3
V: TRBV27
CDR3: CASSLQGASADTQYF
DNA: TGTGCCAGCAGTTTACAGGGGGCGAGTGCAGATACGCAGTATTTT

D: TRBD1
size: NA
J: TRBJ1-1
V: TRBV19
CDR3: CASSSPDRGIAEAFF
DNA: TGTGCCAGTAGCTCGCCGGACAGGGGAATCGCTGAAGCTTTCTTT

D: NA
size: NA
J: TRBJ1-1
V: TRBV19
CDR3: CASSIDPQGRTEAFF
DNA: TGTGCCAGTAGTATAGATCCCCAGGGGCGGACTGAAGCTTTCTTT

D: TRBD1
size: NA
J: TRBJ2-3
V: TRBV30
CDR3: CAWSQGQGTDTQYF
DNA: TGTGCCTGGTCTCAGGGACAGGGCACAGATACGCAGTATTTT

D: NA
size: NA
J: TRBJ2-1
V: TRBV5-5
CDR3: CASSLGGDLGEQFF
DNA: TGTGCCAGCAGCTTGGGCGGGGACTTGGGTGAGCAGTTCTTC

D: NA
size: once
J: TRBJ1-5
V: TRBV6-6
CDR3: CASSYIRGGDQPQHF
DNA: TGTGCCAGCAGTTACATACGGGGTGGGGATCAGCCCCAGCATTTT

D: TRBD2
size: NA
J: TRBJ2-7
V: TRBV27
CDR3: CASGGLAGVTYEQYF
DNA: TGTGCCAGCGGGGGACTAGCGGGGGTGACCTACGAGCAGTACTTC

D: NA
size: NA
J: TRBJ2-2
V: TRBV5-1
CDR3: CASSSPRTANTGELFF
DNA: TGCGCCAGCAGCTCCCCTCGGACAGCCAACACCGGGGAGCTGTTTTTT

D: NA
size: NA
J: TRBJ2-7
V: TRBV12-3/TRBV12-4
CDR3: CASSFGGTYEQYF
DNA: TGTGCCAGCAGTTTCGGGGGTACCTACGAGCAGTACTTC

D: NA
size: NA
J: TRBJ2-7
V: TRBV30
CDR3: CAWSVDSPYEQYF
DNA: TGTGCCTGGAGTGTGGACAGTCCCTACGAGCAGTACTTC

D: NA
size: NA
J: TRBJ2-1
V: TRBV7-2
CDR3: CASSPLVSYNEQFF
DNA: TGTGCCAGCAGCCCCTTAGTGTCCTACAATGAGCAGTTCTTC

D: NA
size: NA
J: TRBJ2-3
V: TRBV3-1/TRBV3-2
CDR3: CASSQGPRGYTQYF
DNA: TGTGCCAGCAGCCAAGGGCCTAGGGGATATACGCAGTATTTT

D: TRBD1
size: NA
J: TRBJ1-1
V: TRBV19
CDR3: CASSVGQGNTEAFF
DNA: TGTGCCAGTAGTGTCGGACAGGGCAACACTGAAGCTTTCTTT

D: TRBD2
size: NA
J: TRBJ2-7
V: TRBV13
CDR3: CASSPRLAGEQYF
DNA: TGTGCCAGCAGCCCCCGTTTAGCGGGGGAGCAGTACTTC

D: TRBD1
size: NA
J: TRBJ1-4
V: TRBV9
CDR3: CASSATSGTGPEKLFF
DNA: TGTGCCAGCAGCGCTACCTCCGGGACAGGCCCTGAAAAACTGTTTTTT

D: NA
size: NA
J: TRBJ1-2
V: TRBV20-1
CDR3: CSASNRDSNYGYTF
DNA: TGCAGTGCTAGTAACAGAGATTCTAACTATGGCTACACCTTC

D: TRBD1
size: NA
J: TRBJ1-1
V: TRBV7-3
CDR3: CASSVSQGVSTEAFF
DNA: TGTGCCAGCAGCGTATCACAGGGGGTGAGCACTGAAGCTTTCTTT

D: NA
size: NA
J: TRBJ1-5
V: TRBV27
CDR3: CASSPSPQGRQPQHF
DNA: TGTGCCAGCAGTCCTTCCCCGCAGGGCCGTCAGCCCCAGCATTTT

D: TRBD2
size: NA
J: TRBJ2-1
V: TRBV11-2
CDR3: CASSPLAGVYNEQFF
DNA: TGTGCCAGCAGCCCACTAGCGGGGGTATACAATGAGCAGTTCTTC

D: NA
size: NA
J: TRBJ1-5
V: TRBV6-1
CDR3: CASSEGMGPNQPQHF
DNA: TGTGCCAGCAGTGAAGGGATGGGCCCGAATCAGCCCCAGCATTTT

D: NA
size: NA
J: TRBJ1-3
V: TRBV29-1
CDR3: CSATEWSGSGNTIYF
DNA: TGCAGCGCCACCGAGTGGTCAGGTTCTGGAAACACCATATATTTT

D: NA
size: once
J: TRBJ2-1
V: TRBV5-6
CDR3: CASSFRDFSYNEQFF
DNA: TGTGCCAGCAGCTTCAGGGACTTCTCCTACAATGAGCAGTTCTTC

D: NA
size: NA
J: TRBJ1-6
V: TRBV24-1
CDR3: CATQANNKGGSPLHF
DNA: TGTGCCACCCAGGCAAACAATAAAGGGGGATCACCCCTCCACTTT

D: NA
size: NA
J: TRBJ2-7
V: TRBV5-1
CDR3: CASSWGLGWVVTYEQYF
DNA: TGCGCCAGCAGCTGGGGGCTCGGTTGGGTTGTGACCTACGAGCAGTACTTC

D: TRBD2
size: NA
J: TRBJ2-5
V: TRBV2
CDR3: CASSPAAGGTQYF
DNA: TGTGCCAGCAGTCCCGCGGCGGGAGGTACCCAGTACTTC

D: TRBD2
size: NA
J: TRBJ2-6
V: TRBV5-1
CDR3: CASEGGASSLGLAGAGANVLTF
DNA: TGCGCCAGCGAAGGGGGCGCGTCGAGTTTAGGACTAGCGGGAGCAGGGGCCAACGTCCTGACTTTC

D: TRBD1
size: NA
J: TRBJ1-4
V: TRBV5-1
CDR3: CASSTGEDEKLFF
DNA: TGCGCCAGCAGCACAGGGGAGGACGAAAAACTGTTTTTT

D: NA
size: NA
J: TRBJ1-4
V: TRBV28
CDR3: CASQSLNEKLFF
DNA: TGTGCCAGCCAGTCCTTGAATGAAAAACTGTTTTTT

D: TRBD2
size: NA
J: TRBJ2-7
V: TRBV2
CDR3: CASSELVASGRQTYEQYF
DNA: TGTGCCAGCAGTGAATTGGTGGCTAGCGGGCGACAAACCTACGAGCAGTACTTC

D: NA
size: NA
J: TRBJ1-5
V: TRBV10-3
CDR3: CAITGGANQPQHF
DNA: TGTGCCATCACGGGAGGGGCGAATCAGCCCCAGCATTTT

D: NA
size: NA
J: TRBJ1-1
V: TRBV3-1/TRBV3-2
CDR3: CASSLITGSTEAFF
DNA: TGTGCCAGCAGCCTTATAACAGGGAGCACTGAAGCTTTCTTT

D: NA
size: NA
J: TRBJ1-2
V: TRBV29-1
CDR3: CSVPGGYGYTF
DNA: TGCAGCGTACCCGGGGGCTATGGCTACACCTTC

D: NA
size: NA
J: TRBJ1-1
V: TRBV9
CDR3: CASSVRAEGSEAFF
DNA: TGTGCCAGCAGCGTGAGGGCAGAAGGCTCTGAAGCTTTCTTT

D: NA
size: NA
J: TRBJ2-2
V: TRBV28
CDR3: CATRLHGELFF
DNA: TGTGCCACTAGATTGCACGGGGAGCTGTTTTTT

D: TRBD1
size: NA
J: TRBJ1-3
V: TRBV11-2
CDR3: CASSLVTGRSGNTIYF
DNA: TGTGCCAGCAGCTTAGTGACAGGGCGATCTGGAAACACCATATATTTT

D: NA
size: once
J: TRBJ1-2
V: TRBV27
CDR3: CASKRGPGGYTF
DNA: TGTGCCAGCAAACGAGGCCCGGGGGGCTACACCTTC

D: TRBD1
size: once
J: TRBJ2-7
V: TRBV14
CDR3: CASSLISTGSKQYF
DNA: TGTGCCAGCAGTCTAATTTCGACAGGGAGCAAGCAGTACTTC

D: NA
size: few
J: TRBJ2-7
V: TRBV6-6
CDR3: CASSLDNSYEQYF
DNA: TGTGCCAGCAGTTTGGACAACTCCTACGAGCAGTACTTC

D: TRBD1
size: NA
J: TRBJ1-2
V: TRBV2
CDR3: CASTVFSDRENTNYGYTF
DNA: TGTGCCAGCACCGTGTTTTCGGACAGGGAAAACACTAACTATGGCTACACCTTC

D: TRBD1
size: NA
J: TRBJ2-5
V: TRBV12-3/TRBV12-4
CDR3: CASKQGQETQYF
DNA: TGTGCCAGCAAACAGGGGCAAGAGACCCAGTACTTC

D: NA
size: NA
J: TRBJ1-2
V: TRBV28
CDR3: CASTANYGYTF
DNA: TGTGCCAGCACAGCTAACTATGGCTACACCTTC

D: TRBD2
size: NA
J: TRBJ2-1
V: TRBV2
CDR3: CASRTSGTRQFF
DNA: TGTGCCAGCAGAACCTCCGGGACTAGGCAGTTCTTC

D: TRBD2
size: NA
J: TRBJ2-2
V: TRBV5-1
CDR3: CASSSAGGIPSGTGELFF
DNA: TGCGCCAGCAGCTCGGCGGGAGGGATACCCTCCGGCACCGGGGAGCTGTTTTTT

D: NA
size: NA
J: TRBJ1-5
V: TRBV10-3
CDR3: CAISESSPNQPQHF
DNA: TGTGCCATCAGTGAGTCATCTCCCAATCAGCCCCAGCATTTT

D: NA
size: NA
J: TRBJ1-6
V: TRBV9
CDR3: CASSLRVDNSPLHF
DNA: TGTGCCAGCAGCCTGAGGGTTGATAATTCACCCCTCCACTTT

D: TRBD2
size: NA
J: TRBJ2-1
V: TRBV15
CDR3: CATSRDKGAGGRNEQFF
DNA: TGTGCCACCAGCAGAGATAAAGGGGCGGGAGGGAGGAATGAGCAGTTCTTC

D: NA
size: NA
J: TRBJ1-1
V: TRBV20-1
CDR3: CSARAYTEAFF
DNA: TGCAGTGCTAGAGCATACACTGAAGCTTTCTTT

D: NA
size: NA
J: TRBJ1-6
V: TRBV10-1
CDR3: CASSESQNSPLHF
DNA: TGCGCCAGCAGTGAGTCTCAGAATTCACCCCTCCACTTT

D: TRBD1
size: NA
J: TRBJ1-2
V: TRBV9
CDR3: CASSPTTGAGDGYTF
DNA: TGTGCCAGCAGCCCGACGACAGGGGCCGGGGATGGCTACACCTTC

D: TRBD2
size: NA
J: TRBJ2-5
V: TRBV13
CDR3: CASSLLAGGWSETQYF
DNA: TGTGCCAGCAGCCTACTAGCGGGAGGGTGGTCCGAGACCCAGTACTTC

D: TRBD2
size: few
J: TRBJ2-3
V: TRBV5-1
CDR3: CASRGGLETDTQYF
DNA: TGCGCCAGCAGGGGGGGACTAGAAACAGATACGCAGTATTTT

D: TRBD1
size: NA
J: TRBJ2-5
V: TRBV14
CDR3: CASSQGGTGIQETQYF
DNA: TGTGCCAGCAGCCAAGGGGGGACAGGGATCCAAGAGACCCAGTACTTC